This TCR beta chain was captured by sequencing in a study of T cell responses to AZD1222 COVID-19 vaccine. Study-level results: No day 14 peak samples; only post-peak repertoires were characterized. Vaccine-associated CD4 TCRs spanned spike, dominant at 160-218 and 743-854. Donors were chiefly white British, with a greater number of females, and clonal diversity was perhaps underestimated. An increase in Spike-specific TCR breadth and depth was observed after two AZD1222 doses.

Comments on this clone: Its antigen is unidentified.

V trimming: 6 bases; J trimming: 6 bases; junction bases outside the gene matches: 6. The CDR3 is 15 amino acids. Germline assignment: CDR1 ENHRY and CDR2 SYGVKD. TCRdb's table, derived via immunoSEQ multiplex PCR, lists solely in-frame clones and lacks some. The sample includes 90,000 to 150,000 clones, approximately 90% of them seen just once. The TCR comes from an adult in good health. The sequencing used peripheral blood, collected on day 0 of AZD1222 vaccination. The chain links TRBV10-3 to TRBJ2-2; 11 nucleotides match TRBD2. The CDR3 loop reads CAIRPSGGRAGELFF. In nucleotides, the CDR3 is TGTGCCATCAGACCTAGCGGGGGGCGGGCCGGGGAGCTGTTTTTT.